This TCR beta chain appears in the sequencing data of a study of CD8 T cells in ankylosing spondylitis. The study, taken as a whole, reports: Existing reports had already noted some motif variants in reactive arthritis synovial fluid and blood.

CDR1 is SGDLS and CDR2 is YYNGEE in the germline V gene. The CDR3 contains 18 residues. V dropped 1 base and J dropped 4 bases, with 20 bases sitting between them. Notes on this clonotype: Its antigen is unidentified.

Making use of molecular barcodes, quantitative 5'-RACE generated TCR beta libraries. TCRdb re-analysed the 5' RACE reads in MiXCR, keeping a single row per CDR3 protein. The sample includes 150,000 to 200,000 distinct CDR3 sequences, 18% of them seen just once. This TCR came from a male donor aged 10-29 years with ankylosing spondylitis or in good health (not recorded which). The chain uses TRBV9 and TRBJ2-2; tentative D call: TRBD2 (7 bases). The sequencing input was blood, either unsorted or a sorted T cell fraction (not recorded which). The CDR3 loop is CASSVRGGQGRFTGELFF. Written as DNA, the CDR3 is TGTGCCAGCAGCGTAAGGGGGGGGCAGGGTCGGTTCACCGGGGAGCTGTTTTTT.